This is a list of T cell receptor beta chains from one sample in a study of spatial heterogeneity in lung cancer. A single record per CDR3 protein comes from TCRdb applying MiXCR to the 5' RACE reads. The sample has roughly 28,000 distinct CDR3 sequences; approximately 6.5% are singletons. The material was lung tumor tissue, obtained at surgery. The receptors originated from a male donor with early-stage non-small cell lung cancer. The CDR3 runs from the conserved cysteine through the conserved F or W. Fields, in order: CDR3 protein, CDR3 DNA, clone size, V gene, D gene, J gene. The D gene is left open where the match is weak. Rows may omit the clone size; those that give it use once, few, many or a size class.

CDR3 protein: CASSPQGNYGYTF
CDR3 DNA: TGTGCCAGCAGCCCCCAGGGCAACTATGGCTACACCTTC
clone size: many
V gene: TRBV11-2
D gene: -
J gene: TRBJ1-2

CDR3 protein: CASSLVLGDTQYF
CDR3 DNA: TGTGCCAGCAGCTTAGTCTTAGGGGATACGCAGTATTTT
clone size: many
V gene: TRBV11-2
D gene: -
J gene: TRBJ2-3

CDR3 protein: CSAKGYGNTIYF
CDR3 DNA: TGCAGTGCTAAAGGGTACGGAAACACCATATATTTT
clone size: many
V gene: TRBV20-1
D gene: -
J gene: TRBJ1-3

CDR3 protein: CATSRGMGFGNTGELFF
CDR3 DNA: TGTGCCACCAGCAGGGGGATGGGATTCGGGAACACCGGGGAGCTGTTTTTT
clone size: few
V gene: TRBV15
D gene: -
J gene: TRBJ2-2

CDR3 protein: CASSLGDIRWGYEQYF
CDR3 DNA: TGTGCCAGCAGCTTAGGGGACATTCGTTGGGGTTACGAGCAGTACTTC
clone size: many
V gene: TRBV7-9
D gene: -
J gene: TRBJ2-7

CDR3 protein: CASRGYGAGTGELFF
CDR3 DNA: TGTGCCAGCAGGGGGTATGGGGCCGGGACCGGGGAGCTGTTTTTT
clone size: many
V gene: TRBV6-2/TRBV6-3
D gene: -
J gene: TRBJ2-2

CDR3 protein: CASSAEQETTYEQYF
CDR3 DNA: TGTGCCAGCTCAGCCGAACAGGAGACAACCTACGAGCAGTACTTC
clone size: few
V gene: TRBV18
D gene: -
J gene: TRBJ2-7

CDR3 protein: CASSRVTLGGYTF
CDR3 DNA: TGTGCCAGCAGCCGTGTCACACTGGGTGGCTACACCTTC
clone size: many
V gene: TRBV28
D gene: -
J gene: TRBJ1-2

CDR3 protein: CASSHSGQETQYF
CDR3 DNA: TGTGCCAGCAGTCATAGCGGCCAAGAGACCCAGTACTTC
clone size: many
V gene: TRBV3-1
D gene: -
J gene: TRBJ2-5

CDR3 protein: CASSFFGNRGSDTQYF
CDR3 DNA: TGTGCCAGCAGTTTCTTTGGGAACAGGGGGTCAGATACGCAGTATTTT
clone size: many
V gene: TRBV12-3/TRBV12-4
D gene: TRBD1
J gene: TRBJ2-3

CDR3 protein: CASFKGQGNTEAFF
CDR3 DNA: TGTGCCAGCTTCAAGGGGCAGGGGAACACTGAAGCTTTCTTT
clone size: many
V gene: TRBV6-5
D gene: -
J gene: TRBJ1-1

CDR3 protein: CASSPMGLAGSTDTQYF
CDR3 DNA: TGTGCCAGCAGTCCGATGGGACTAGCGGGTTCCACAGATACGCAGTATTTT
clone size: many
V gene: TRBV12-3/TRBV12-4
D gene: TRBD2
J gene: TRBJ2-3

CDR3 protein: CASSRDSLWGNQPQHF
CDR3 DNA: TGTGCCAGCAGCAGGGACAGCCTCTGGGGCAATCAGCCCCAGCATTTT
clone size: many
V gene: TRBV5-5
D gene: TRBD1
J gene: TRBJ1-5

CDR3 protein: CSASQGISYEQYF
CDR3 DNA: TGCAGTGCTAGTCAGGGAATATCCTACGAGCAGTACTTC
clone size: many
V gene: TRBV20-1
D gene: -
J gene: TRBJ2-7

CDR3 protein: CSGSRDNTDTQYF
CDR3 DNA: TGCAGCGGGAGTCGAGACAACACAGATACGCAGTATTTT
clone size: -
V gene: TRBV29-1
D gene: -
J gene: TRBJ2-3

CDR3 protein: CSAFLPAGGSEQYF
CDR3 DNA: TGCAGTGCTTTCCTTCCAGCGGGGGGCTCCGAGCAGTACTTC
clone size: many
V gene: TRBV20-1
D gene: TRBD2
J gene: TRBJ2-7

CDR3 protein: CASSRDRRSEAFF
CDR3 DNA: TGTGCCAGCAGTCGAGACAGGAGATCTGAAGCTTTCTTT
clone size: many
V gene: TRBV6-1
D gene: -
J gene: TRBJ1-1

CDR3 protein: CASSLERGGDTQYF
CDR3 DNA: TGTGCCAGCTCCCTAGAGCGGGGGGGCGATACGCAGTATTTT
clone size: many
V gene: TRBV18
D gene: TRBD2
J gene: TRBJ2-3

CDR3 protein: CASSRSSGYTF
CDR3 DNA: TGTGCCAGCAGTAGAAGCTCTGGCTACACCTTC
clone size: many
V gene: TRBV28
D gene: -
J gene: TRBJ1-2

CDR3 protein: CASSEGGRVQPQHF
CDR3 DNA: TGTGCCAGCAGTGAAGGGGGCAGAGTTCAGCCCCAGCATTTT
clone size: -
V gene: TRBV2
D gene: -
J gene: TRBJ1-5

CDR3 protein: CAIRLQGNTEAFF
CDR3 DNA: TGTGCCATCAGATTACAGGGAAACACTGAAGCTTTCTTT
clone size: many
V gene: TRBV10-3
D gene: -
J gene: TRBJ1-1

CDR3 protein: CSARNRLAESTDTQYF
CDR3 DNA: TGCAGTGCTAGAAACCGACTAGCGGAGAGCACAGATACGCAGTATTTT
clone size: few
V gene: TRBV20-1
D gene: TRBD2
J gene: TRBJ2-3